This T cell receptor (beta chain) originates from a study of T cell responses to AZD1222 COVID-19 vaccine. The study's findings and limits: Vaccine-associated CD4 TCRs ranged over spike, dominating at 160-218 and 743-854. Repertoires were obtained only post-peak T cell response.

Sequencing used immunoSEQ multiplex PCR; TCRdb keeps in-frame clones, though not all of them. The repertoire holds approximately 220,000 clones, with 85% to 95% as singletons. The CDR3 length is 13 residues. Deletions cut 2 bases from V and 5 bases from J, with 9 bases between. From germline, CDR1 is LGHDT and CDR2 YNNKEL (reference sequence). Concerning this clone: Its antigen is undetermined.

J is TRBJ1-2 and V is TRBV3-1 (or the pseudogene TRBV3-2); D is ambiguous. The clonotype comes from an adult in good health. Specimen: peripheral blood, collected on day 0 of MenACWY control vaccination. The CDR3 sequence: CASSQLKFYGYTF. The CDR3 bases are TGTGCCAGCAGCCAACTTAAGTTTTATGGCTACACCTTC.